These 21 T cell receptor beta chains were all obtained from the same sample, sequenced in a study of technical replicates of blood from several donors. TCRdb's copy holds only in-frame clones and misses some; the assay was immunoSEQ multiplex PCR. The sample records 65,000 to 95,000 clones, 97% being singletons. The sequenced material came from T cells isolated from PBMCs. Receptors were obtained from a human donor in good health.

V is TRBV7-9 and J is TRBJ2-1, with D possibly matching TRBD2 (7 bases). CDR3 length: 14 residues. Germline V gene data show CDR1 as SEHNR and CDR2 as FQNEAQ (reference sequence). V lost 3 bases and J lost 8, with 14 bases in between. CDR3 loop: CASSFGRRGDEQFF. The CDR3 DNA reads TGTGCCAGCAGCTTCGGGAGGAGGGGGGATGAGCAGTTCTTC.

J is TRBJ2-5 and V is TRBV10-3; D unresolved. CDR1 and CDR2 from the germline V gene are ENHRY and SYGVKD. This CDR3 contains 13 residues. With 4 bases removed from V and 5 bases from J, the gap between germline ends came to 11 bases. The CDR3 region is CAISAGLRETQYF. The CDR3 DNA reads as TGTGCCATCAGTGCAGGCTTAAGGGAGACCCAGTACTTC.

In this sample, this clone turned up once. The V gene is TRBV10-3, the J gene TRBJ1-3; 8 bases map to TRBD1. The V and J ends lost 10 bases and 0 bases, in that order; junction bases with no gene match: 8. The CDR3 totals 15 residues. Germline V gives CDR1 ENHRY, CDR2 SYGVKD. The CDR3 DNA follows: TGTGCCACCCGGGACAGGTCAGGCTCTGGAAACACCATATATTTT. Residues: CATRDRSGSGNTIYF.

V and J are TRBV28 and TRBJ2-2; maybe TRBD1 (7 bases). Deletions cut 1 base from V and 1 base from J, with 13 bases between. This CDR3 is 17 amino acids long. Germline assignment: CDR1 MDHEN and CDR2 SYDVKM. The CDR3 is CASSLLRDSLNTGELFF. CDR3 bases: TGTGCCAGCAGTTTATTGCGGGACAGCCTGAACACCGGGGAGCTGTTTTTT.

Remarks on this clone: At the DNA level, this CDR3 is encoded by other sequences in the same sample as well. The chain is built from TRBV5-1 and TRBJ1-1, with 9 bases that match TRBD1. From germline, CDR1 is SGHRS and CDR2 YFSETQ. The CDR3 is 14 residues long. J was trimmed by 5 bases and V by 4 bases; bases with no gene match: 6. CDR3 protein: CASSGDRVGTEAFF. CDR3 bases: TGCGCCAGCAGCGGGGACAGGGTAGGAACTGAAGCTTTCTTT.

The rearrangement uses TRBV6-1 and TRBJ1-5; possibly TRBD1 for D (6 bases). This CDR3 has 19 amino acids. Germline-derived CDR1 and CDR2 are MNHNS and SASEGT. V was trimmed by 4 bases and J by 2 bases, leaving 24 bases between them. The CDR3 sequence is CASSAHWLAGAFRNQPQHF. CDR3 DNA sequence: TGTGCCAGCAGTGCTCATTGGTTGGCAGGGGCTTTTCGCAATCAGCCCCAGCATTTT.

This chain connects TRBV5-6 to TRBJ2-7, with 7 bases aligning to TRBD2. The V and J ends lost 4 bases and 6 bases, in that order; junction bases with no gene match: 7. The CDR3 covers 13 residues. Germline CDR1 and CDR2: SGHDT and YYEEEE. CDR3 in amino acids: CASSRGGPGEQYF. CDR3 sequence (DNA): TGTGCCAGCAGCCGCGGGGGTCCGGGCGAGCAGTACTTC.

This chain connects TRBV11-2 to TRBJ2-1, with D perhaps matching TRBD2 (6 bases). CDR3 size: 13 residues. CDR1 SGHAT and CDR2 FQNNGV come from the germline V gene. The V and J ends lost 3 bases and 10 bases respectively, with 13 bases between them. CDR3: CASSFGTPREQFF. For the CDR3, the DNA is TGTGCCAGCAGCTTCGGGACTCCCAGAGAGCAGTTCTTC.

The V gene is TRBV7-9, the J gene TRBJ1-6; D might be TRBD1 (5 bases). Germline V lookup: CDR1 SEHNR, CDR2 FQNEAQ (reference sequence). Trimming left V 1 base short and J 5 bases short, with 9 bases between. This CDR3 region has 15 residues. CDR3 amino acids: CASSLGGANNSPLHF. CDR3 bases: TGTGCCAGCAGCTTAGGTGGGGCCAATAATTCACCCCTCCACTTT. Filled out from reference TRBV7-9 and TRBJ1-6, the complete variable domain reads DTGVSQNPRHKITKRGQNVTFRCDPISEHNRLYWYRQTLGQGPEFLTYFQNEAQLEKSRLLSDRFSAERPKGSFSTLEIQRTEQGDSAMYLCASSLGGANNSPLHFGNGTRLTVT.

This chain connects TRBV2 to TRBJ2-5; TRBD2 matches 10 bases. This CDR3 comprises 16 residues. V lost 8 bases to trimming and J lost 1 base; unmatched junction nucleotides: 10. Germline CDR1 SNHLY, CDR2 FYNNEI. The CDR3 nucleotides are TGTGCCAGCCGTCGAGCACTAGCGGGGACCCAAGAGACCCAGTACTTC. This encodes CASRRALAGTQETQYF.

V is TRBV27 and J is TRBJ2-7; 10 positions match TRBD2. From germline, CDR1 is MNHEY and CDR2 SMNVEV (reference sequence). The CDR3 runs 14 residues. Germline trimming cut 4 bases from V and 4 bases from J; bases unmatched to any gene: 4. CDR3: CASSWTSGYYEQYF. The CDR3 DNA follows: TGTGCCAGCAGTTGGACTAGCGGATATTACGAGCAGTACTTC.

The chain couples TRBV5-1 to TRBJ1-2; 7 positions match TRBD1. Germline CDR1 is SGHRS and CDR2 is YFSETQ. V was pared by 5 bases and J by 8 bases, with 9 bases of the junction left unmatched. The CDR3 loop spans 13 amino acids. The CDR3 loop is CASRTGNTEGYTF. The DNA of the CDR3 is TGCGCCAGCAGGACAGGGAATACGGAAGGCTACACCTTC.

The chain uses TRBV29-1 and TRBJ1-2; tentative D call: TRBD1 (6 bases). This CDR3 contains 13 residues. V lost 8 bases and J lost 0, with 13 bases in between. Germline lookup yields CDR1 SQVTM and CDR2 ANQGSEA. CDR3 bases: TGCAGCTCCCGGGACAAATCTAACTATGGCTACACCTTC. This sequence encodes CSSRDKSNYGYTF.

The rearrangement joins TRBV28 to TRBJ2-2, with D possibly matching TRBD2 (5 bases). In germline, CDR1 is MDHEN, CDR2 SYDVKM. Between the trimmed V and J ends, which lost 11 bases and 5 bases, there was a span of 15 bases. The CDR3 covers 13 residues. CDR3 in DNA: TGTGCCGTTAAACGGACTGATACCGGGGAGCTGTTTTTT. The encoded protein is CAVKRTDTGELFF.

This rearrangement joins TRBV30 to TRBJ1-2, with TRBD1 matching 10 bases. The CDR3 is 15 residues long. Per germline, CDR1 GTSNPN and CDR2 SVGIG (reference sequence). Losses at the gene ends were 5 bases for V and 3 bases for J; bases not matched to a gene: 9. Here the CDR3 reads CAWWGMDRGDYGYTF. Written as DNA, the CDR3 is TGTGCCTGGTGGGGGATGGACAGGGGGGACTATGGCTACACCTTC.

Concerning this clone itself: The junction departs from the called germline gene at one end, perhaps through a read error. Written as DNA, the CDR3 is TGCGCCAGCAGCTTGTTCACGACTGGCTCTGGGAACACCATATATTTT. Protein product: CASSLFTTGSGNTIYF. The chain has TRBV5-1 and TRBJ1-3, with unresolved D. CDR1 and CDR2 from the germline V gene are SGHRS and YFSETQ. CDR3 length: 16 residues.

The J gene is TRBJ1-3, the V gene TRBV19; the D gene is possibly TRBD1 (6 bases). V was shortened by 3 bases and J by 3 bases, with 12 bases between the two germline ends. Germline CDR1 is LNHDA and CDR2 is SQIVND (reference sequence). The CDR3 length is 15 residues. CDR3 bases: TGTGCCAGTAGTATTTTCGGGACAAGTGGAAACACCATATATTTT. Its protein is CASSIFGTSGNTIYF.

This CDR3 is CASSPPGGSGTYEQYF. CDR3 DNA sequence: TGTGCCAGCTCACCACCGGGGGGGTCGGGGACCTACGAGCAGTACTTC. This chain connects TRBV18 to TRBJ2-7; TRBD2 matches 7 bases. J was trimmed by 2 bases and V by 0 bases; bases with no gene match: 7. The CDR3 runs 16 residues. Germline CDR1 reads KGHSH; CDR2 reads LQKENI.

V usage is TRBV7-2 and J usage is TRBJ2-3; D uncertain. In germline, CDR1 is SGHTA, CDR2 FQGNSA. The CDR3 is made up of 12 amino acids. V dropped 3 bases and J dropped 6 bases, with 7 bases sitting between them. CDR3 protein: CASSFSRDTQYF. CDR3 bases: TGTGCCAGCAGCTTCTCTAGGGATACGCAGTATTTT.

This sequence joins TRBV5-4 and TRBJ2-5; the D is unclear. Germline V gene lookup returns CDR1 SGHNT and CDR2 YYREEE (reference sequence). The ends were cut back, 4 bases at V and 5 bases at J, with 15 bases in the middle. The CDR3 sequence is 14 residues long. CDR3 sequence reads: CASSPYANRETQYF. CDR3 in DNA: TGTGCCAGCAGCCCCTACGCGAATCGGGAGACCCAGTACTTC.

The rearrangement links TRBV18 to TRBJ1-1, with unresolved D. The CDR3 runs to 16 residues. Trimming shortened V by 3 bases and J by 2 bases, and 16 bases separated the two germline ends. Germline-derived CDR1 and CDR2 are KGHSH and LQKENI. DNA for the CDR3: TGTGCCAGCTCACCTGGAGCCAGAAACCTTAACACTGAAGCTTTCTTT. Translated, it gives CASSPGARNLNTEAFF.